Below are 7 T cell receptor beta chains sequenced from a single sample in a study of identical twins. One entry per CDR3 protein results from TCRdb running MiXCR on the 5' RACE reads. The data show approximately 1.8 million distinct CDR3 sequences, less than 40% seen once. The sequenced material came from cord blood. These receptors all stem from a newborn girl in good health.

This clonotype has a handful of counts. The chain recombines TRBV10-3 with TRBJ1-6, with TRBD1 identical over 7 bases. Trimming took 4 bases from V and 8 from J; bases not matched to a gene: 2. This CDR3 has 13 amino acids. The germline V gene encodes CDR1 ENHRY and CDR2 SYGVKD. CDR3 coding DNA: TGTGCCATCAGTGGGACAGGCTATTCACCCCTCCACTTT. This codes for CAISGTGYSPLHF.

The V gene is TRBV10-3, the J gene TRBJ1-1; the D gene is possibly TRBD1 (6 bases). Germline loops: CDR1 ENHRY, CDR2 SYGVKD. The CDR3 consists of 14 residues. The V and J ends lost 8 bases and 4 bases respectively, with 17 bases between them. Here the CDR3 reads CAIDGGGSGTEAFF. CDR3 coding DNA: TGTGCCATCGATGGAGGGGGAAGTGGCACTGAAGCTTTCTTT.

This chain links TRBV4-1 with TRBJ2-7, with 11 positions matching TRBD2. The CDR3 length is 17 residues. Germline V CDR1 and CDR2: MGHRA, YSYEKL. V trimming: 2 bases; J trimming: 3 bases; junction bases outside the gene matches: 9. The CDR3 DNA follows: TGCGCCAGCAGCCAACATCCCCCAGGACTAGCGGGCTACGAGCAGTACTTC. It encodes CASSQHPPGLAGYEQYF.

The V and J genes are TRBV29-1 and TRBJ1-1; TRBD1 is a possible D gene (6 bases). The CDR3 extends over 12 amino acids. Germline assignment: CDR1 SQVTM and CDR2 ANQGSEA. Here the CDR3 reads CRADSWNTEAFF. The CDR3 DNA sequence: TGCAGAGCGGACAGCTGGAACACTGAAGCTTTCTTT.

J is TRBJ2-3 and V is TRBV6-1; 12 bases map to TRBD2. The CDR3 spans 18 residues. The ends lost 1 base at V and 5 bases at J; junction bases unmatched: 10. CDR1 and CDR2 (germline): MNHNS, SASEGT. Here the CDR3 DNA reads TGTGCCAGCAGTGAAGATCGCAGGACTAGCGGGGAGGGAGATACGCAGTATTTT. Its protein is CASSEDRRTSGEGDTQYF.

This clonotype came up a few times. This CDR3 is CASSLYAFLGRYQPQHF. The CDR3 coding sequence is TGTGCCAGCAGTTTATATGCTTTTTTGGGCAGATATCAGCCCCAGCATTTT. The chain has TRBV12-3 or TRBV12-4 and TRBJ1-5, with no clear D. Trimming removed 2 bases from V and 5 bases from J, with 19 bases in between. CDR3 length equals 17 residues.

This clonotype was observed a handful of times. V is TRBV20-1 and J is TRBJ1-2; TRBD1 matches at 7 bases. Germline lookup yields CDR1 DFQATT and CDR2 SNEGSKA (reference sequence). J gave up 2 bases and V 3 bases, and 6 bases lay outside the gene matches. The CDR3 length is 14 residues. CDR3 residues: CSARGTGANYGYTF. Here the CDR3 DNA reads TGCAGTGCTAGGGGTACAGGGGCGAACTATGGCTACACCTTC.